Each of the 27 T cell receptor beta chains below was sequenced from the same sample in a study of metastatic and nonmetastatic thyroid tumors (dated by TCRdb to between 2020 and 2021). Libraries were constructed by PCR. Sequencing took place on an Illumina HiSeq 4000. TCRdb's own reprocessing of the public reads used fastp at Q25 and MiXCR and kept productive beta chains. This sample lists 30,000 to 35,000 clones; around 17% were detected once. Around 3.3% of the sample lies in the top ten. No treatment had been received by any patient before thyroid surgery. The sequencing sample was made of blood. These receptors originate from a female donor with papillary thyroid cancer or a benign thyroid nodule (not recorded which). Some clones in this sample may be carry-over from other donors' samples.

At least ten counts were recorded for this clone. This chain connects TRBV7-9 to TRBJ2-1; D is unclear. V lost 5 bases to trimming and J lost 7 bases, with 9 bases between them. CDR1 is SEHNR, CDR2 FQNEAQ, per germline (reference sequence). The CDR3 loop spans 12 amino acids. Here the CDR3 reads CASSLGENEQFF. In nucleotides, the CDR3 is TGTGCCAGCAGCCTTGGTGAGAATGAGCAGTTCTTC. Complete variable domain (other parts from reference TRBV7-9 and TRBJ2-1): DTGVSQNPRHKITKRGQNVTFRCDPISEHNRLYWYRQTLGQGPEFLTYFQNEAQLEKSRLLSDRFSAERPKGSFSTLEIQRTEQGDSAMYLCASSLGENEQFFGPGTRLTVL.

This clone was counted many times. This CDR3 reads CASRYPLGPGNTIYF. CDR3 coding DNA: TGTGCCAGCCGCTATCCGCTTGGGCCTGGAAACACCATATATTTT. The chain uses TRBV11-2 and TRBJ1-3; unclear D gene. Germline CDR1 and CDR2: SGHAT and FQNNGV. This CDR3 is built from 15 residues. The V and J ends lost 8 bases and 2 bases respectively, with 16 bases between them.

This clone was seen a few times. The genes are TRBV6-2 or TRBV6-3 and TRBJ2-2; no firm D call. The CDR3 is 12 amino acids. Germline values: CDR1 MNHEY, CDR2 SVGEGT. Trimming pared 8 bases from V and 6 bases from J, leaving 10 bases between. The CDR3 is CASGPTAGELFF. DNA of the CDR3: TGTGCCAGCGGCCCGACTGCCGGGGAGCTGTTTTTT.

In this sample, this clone turned up many times. The V call is TRBV7-3, the J call TRBJ1-5; 8 positions match TRBD1. Germline-derived CDR1 and CDR2 are SGHTA and FQGTGA. The V gene end was trimmed by 4 bases and the J gene end by 4 bases; junction bases not matched to a gene: 9. The CDR3 length is 16 residues. CDR3 nucleotides: TGTGCCAGCAGCTGCCCTGGACAGGGCTTTAATCAGCCCCAGCATTTT. It specifies CASSCPGQGFNQPQHF.

This clone occurred many times. The V gene is TRBV19, the J gene TRBJ2-6, with D possibly called TRBD1 or TRBD2 (6 bases each). The germline CDR1 and CDR2 sequences are LNHDA and SQIVND (reference sequence). Trimming took off 9 bases at V and 1 base at J, with 16 bases between the two ends. There are 16 residues in the CDR3. The CDR3 sequence is CASIPPGASGANVLTF. DNA of the CDR3: TGTGCCAGCATCCCTCCGGGGGCGTCTGGGGCCAACGTCCTGACTTTC. The full variable domain, completed using reference TRBV19 and TRBJ2-6, is DGGITQSPKYLFRKEGQNVTLSCEQNLNHDAMYWYRQDPGQGLRLIYYSQIVNDFQKGDIAEGYSVSREKKESFPLTVTSAQKNPTAFYLCASIPPGASGANVLTFGAGSRLTVL.

As concerns this clone: Mismatch with germline at one junction end may stem from a read error. The rearrangement joins TRBV11-3 to TRBJ1-1; D is possibly TRBD1 (6 bases). Germline loops: CDR1 SGHNT, CDR2 YENEEA. There are 13 residues in the CDR3. The DNA for the CDR3 is TGTGCCAGCATCCGAGGGAGGGACACTGAAGTTTTCTTT. Amino acids: CASIRGRDTEVFF.

This clone was seen only a few times. A much larger clone lies one base from this, so it may be a read error. This chain uses TRBV28 with TRBJ1-6; no definite D call. Germline V lookup: CDR1 MDHEN, CDR2 SYDVKM. The CDR3 runs 14 residues. The CDR3 nucleotides read TGTGCCAGCAGTTTCCTGAAGGGTTATTCGCCCCTCCACTTT. This sequence encodes CASSFLKGYSPLHF. Complete variable domain (other parts from reference TRBV28 and TRBJ1-6): DVKVTQSSRYLVKRTGEKVFLECVQDMDHENMFWYRQDPGLGLRLIYFSYDVKMKEKGDIPEGYSVSREKKERFSLILESASTNQTSMYLCASSFLKGYSPLHFGNGTRLTVT.

This clone was seen only once. The V call is TRBV2, the J call TRBJ2-7; the match to TRBD2 covers 15 bases. This CDR3 comprises 19 residues. In germline, CDR1 is SNHLY, CDR2 FYNNEI. J gave up 2 bases and V 2 bases, and 10 bases lay outside the gene matches. The CDR3 is CASSERSGLAGGPAYEQYF. The CDR3 DNA reads as TGTGCCAGCAGTGAAAGGTCTGGACTAGCGGGAGGGCCCGCCTACGAGCAGTACTTC.

This clone was counted a few times. The V and J genes are TRBV10-3 and TRBJ2-7; possible D gene TRBD2, 6 bases. Per germline, CDR1 ENHRY and CDR2 SYGVKD. The CDR3 consists of 13 residues. V shed 4 bases and J shed 6 bases, with 13 bases lying between them. The CDR3 loop is CAISVSGGGEQYF. The CDR3 region has the DNA TGTGCCATCAGTGTATCTGGGGGAGGCGAGCAGTACTTC.

This clone has ten or more counts. In DNA, the CDR3 is TGTGCCATCAGTGCCCGGGACGGCAGCTACGAGCAGTACTTC. Its translation is CAISARDGSYEQYF. The V call is TRBV10-3, the J call TRBJ2-7; D tentatively fits TRBD1 or TRBD2 (5 bases each). V lost 4 bases and J 3 bases, leaving 13 bases between the germline ends. The germline gives CDR1 ENHRY, CDR2 SYGVKD. The CDR3 runs to 14 residues.

This clone was seen at least ten times. The CDR3 bases are TGTGCCAGCAGAAATCAGGGGGCTGTGTACTTC. It codes for CASRNQGAVYF. The V call is TRBV2, the J call TRBJ2-7; 8 bases map to TRBD1. CDR3 length equals 11 residues. V shed 6 bases and J 12 bases; nucleotides not matched to a gene: 7. The V gene's germline CDR1 is SNHLY and CDR2 FYNNEI.

This chain uses TRBV20-1 with TRBJ2-7; possibly TRBD2 for D (6 bases). Per germline, CDR1 DFQATT and CDR2 SNEGSKA (reference sequence). The CDR3 runs 16 residues. V shed 3 bases and J shed 2 bases, with 20 bases lying between them. DNA of the CDR3: TGCAGTGCTAGGGCCATTTTTAGCGGCAACACCTACGAGCAGTACTTC. As protein: CSARAIFSGNTYEQYF.

The chain has TRBV20-1 and TRBJ1-1; D is possibly TRBD1 (5 bases). Germline V gene lookup returns CDR1 DFQATT and CDR2 SNEGSKA (reference sequence). V lost 5 bases and J lost 4, with 17 bases in between. The CDR3 is 14 amino acids. CDR3 region: CSAYKGLGITEAFF. The CDR3, as DNA: TGCAGTGCTTATAAGGGGTTGGGTATCACTGAAGCTTTCTTT.

This clone has a count of ten or more. The chain links TRBV3-1 to TRBJ1-3; D unclear. V lost 5 bases to trimming and J lost 5 bases, with 10 bases between them. CDR3 size: 13 residues. Per the germline V gene, CDR1 is LGHDT and CDR2 is YNNKEL (reference sequence). The CDR3 here is CASSEGRRNTIYF. CDR3 in DNA: TGTGCCAGCAGCGAAGGTAGGAGAAACACCATATATTTT.

In its sample, this clone was seen many times. This sequence joins TRBV4-2 and TRBJ2-3; 9 bases are a match to TRBD2. This CDR3 is 14 amino acids long. Per germline, CDR1 LGHNA and CDR2 YNFKEQ. The V and J ends lost 4 bases and 11 bases, in that order; junction bases with no gene match: 10. This chain's CDR3 is CASSRDPTSGRQYF. CDR3 coding DNA: TGTGCCAGCAGCCGAGACCCGACTAGCGGTAGGCAGTATTTT.

There are many counts of this clone. The rearrangement uses TRBV6-4 and TRBJ2-3; possibly TRBD2 for D (6 bases). With 0 bases removed from V and 0 bases from J, the gap between germline ends came to 7 bases. Germline V gene sequence: CDR1 MRHNA, CDR2 SNTAGT. This CDR3 is built from 15 residues. The CDR3 DNA reads TGTGCCAGCAGTGACTCGGCGGGAAGCACAGATACGCAGTATTTT. This gives the protein CASSDSAGSTDTQYF.

The chain recombines TRBV7-9 with TRBJ2-7, with TRBD1 identical over 9 bases. Germline CDR1 is SEHNR and CDR2 is FQNEAQ (reference sequence). V shed 5 bases, J shed 8 bases, and the junction held 13 bases outside the gene matches. The CDR3 length is 15 residues. The chain's CDR3 is CASSPRDRVLHKQYF. CDR3 nucleotides: TGTGCCAGCAGCCCCCGGGACAGGGTTTTGCACAAGCAGTACTTC.

The gene calls are TRBV28 and TRBJ2-6; possible D gene TRBD1, 5 bases. CDR3 length: 17 residues. The V end lost 2 bases, the J end lost 2 bases, and 13 bases lay between the germline ends. Germline V gene sequence: CDR1 MDHEN, CDR2 SYDVKM. This chain's CDR3 is CASSLAWWGAGANVLTF. CDR3 DNA sequence: TGTGCCAGCAGTTTAGCTTGGTGGGGCGCTGGGGCCAACGTCCTGACTTTC.

This clone is judged medium-sized (0.01 to 0.1%). The CDR3 DNA follows: TGCAGTGCTAGAGATATGAGCTACGAGCAGTACTTC. Its protein product is CSARDMSYEQYF. The chain has TRBV20-1 and TRBJ2-7, with D unclear. Deletions cut 0 bases from V and 3 bases from J, with 6 bases between. Germline V CDR1 and CDR2: DFQATT, SNEGSKA (reference sequence). The CDR3 loop spans 12 amino acids.

This clone was detected ten times or more. The rearrangement uses TRBV20-1 and TRBJ1-5; tentatively, D is TRBD1 (5 bases). V shed 3 bases and J shed 7 bases, with 13 bases lying between them. The CDR3 spans 13 residues. Germline V gives CDR1 DFQATT, CDR2 SNEGSKA (reference sequence). Here the CDR3 reads CSARVGVSQPQHF. As DNA, the CDR3 is TGCAGTGCTAGGGTGGGGGTGAGCCAGCCCCAGCATTTT.

This clone showed up many times. The chain employs TRBV20-1 and TRBJ1-5, with D maybe TRBD1 (5 bases). V lost 6 bases and J 3 bases, leaving 12 bases between the germline ends. Germline V gene data show CDR1 as DFQATT and CDR2 as SNEGSKA (reference sequence). The CDR3 has 13 residues. CDR3 loop: CSALGPFNQPQHF. The CDR3 DNA follows: TGCAGTGCCCTGGGGCCGTTCAATCAGCCCCAGCATTTT.

This clone was found many times. V usage is TRBV7-8 and J usage is TRBJ2-6; no clear D gene. V gave up 4 bases and J gave up 4 bases, with 11 bases separating them. Germline-derived CDR1 and CDR2 are SGHVS and FQNEAQ. The length of the CDR3 is 15 residues. CDR3 amino acids: CASSSADDGANVLTF. CDR3 bases: TGTGCCAGCAGCTCGGCGGACGACGGGGCCAACGTCCTGACTTTC. Variable domain in full (rest from reference TRBV7-8 and TRBJ2-6): GAGVSQSPRYKVAKRGQDVALRCDPISGHVSLFWYQQALGQGPEFLTYFQNEAQLDKSGLPSDRFFAERPEGSVSTLKIQRTQQEDSAVYLCASSSADDGANVLTFGAGSRLTVL.

This clone was counted ten times or more. V is TRBV7-9 and J is TRBJ2-1; TRBD1 agrees at 8 bases. In germline, CDR1 is SEHNR, CDR2 FQNEAQ (reference sequence). The CDR3 contains 15 residues. After removal of 4 bases from V and 8 bases from J, the junction contained 10 bases not matched to a gene. CDR3 in amino acids: CASSSRRQGQHEQFF. In DNA form, the CDR3 reads TGTGCCAGCAGCTCCCGGAGACAGGGGCAGCATGAGCAGTTCTTC.

The CDR3 loop is CASRRALAGHTQYF. The DNA of the CDR3 is TGTGCCAGCAGACGCGCTCTAGCGGGACACACGCAGTATTTT. The chain carries TRBV7-3 and TRBJ2-3; 9 nucleotides match TRBD2. V lost 6 bases to trimming and J lost 9 bases; unmatched junction nucleotides: 10. CDR3 length: 14 amino acids. CDR1 is SGHTA, CDR2 FQGTGA, per germline.

This chain connects TRBV28 to TRBJ2-3, with D unclear. This CDR3 is built from 13 residues. The germline gives CDR1 MDHEN, CDR2 SYDVKM. V was clipped by 3 bases and J by 6 bases, with 10 bases between them. The DNA for the CDR3 is TGTGCCAGCAGTTTGGGGATAGCTGATACGCAGTATTTT. It yields the protein CASSLGIADTQYF.

CDR3 DNA: TGTGCCAGCAGCGCCGGAGGGGGAACCGGGGAGCTGTTTTTT. Protein: CASSAGGGTGELFF. The chain carries TRBV6-1 and TRBJ2-2; either TRBD1 or TRBD2 may supply D (6 bases each). The CDR3 is 14 amino acids. The ends were cut back, 6 bases at V and 5 bases at J, with 13 bases in the middle. The germline V gene has CDR1 MNHNS and CDR2 SASEGT.

In its sample, this clone was seen a few times. This chain connects TRBV10-3 to TRBJ2-7; D remains ambiguous. V shed 0 bases and J shed 2 bases, with 5 bases lying between them. The length of the CDR3 is 13 residues. CDR1 and CDR2 from the germline V gene are ENHRY and SYGVKD. The CDR3 DNA sequence: TGTGCCATCAGTGAGTCGCAGACCTACGAGCAGTACTTC. Translated: CAISESQTYEQYF.